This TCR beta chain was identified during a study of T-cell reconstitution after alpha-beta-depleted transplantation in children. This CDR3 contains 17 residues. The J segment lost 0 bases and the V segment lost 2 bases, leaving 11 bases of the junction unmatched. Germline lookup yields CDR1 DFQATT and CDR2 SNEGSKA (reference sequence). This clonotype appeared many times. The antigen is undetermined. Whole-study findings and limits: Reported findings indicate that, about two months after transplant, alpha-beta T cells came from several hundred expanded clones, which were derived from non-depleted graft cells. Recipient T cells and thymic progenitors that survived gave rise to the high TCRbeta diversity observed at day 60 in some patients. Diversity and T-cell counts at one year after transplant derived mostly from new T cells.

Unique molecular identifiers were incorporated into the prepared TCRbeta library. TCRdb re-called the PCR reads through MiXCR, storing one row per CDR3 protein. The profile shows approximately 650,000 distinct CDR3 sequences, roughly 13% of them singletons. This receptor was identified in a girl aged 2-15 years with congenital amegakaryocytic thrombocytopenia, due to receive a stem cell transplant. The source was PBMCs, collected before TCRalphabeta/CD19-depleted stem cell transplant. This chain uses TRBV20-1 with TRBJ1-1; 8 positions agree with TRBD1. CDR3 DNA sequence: TGCAGTGCTAGACGGTTCAGGGGGCCGGACATGAACACTGAAGCTTTCTTT. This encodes CSARRFRGPDMNTEAFF.